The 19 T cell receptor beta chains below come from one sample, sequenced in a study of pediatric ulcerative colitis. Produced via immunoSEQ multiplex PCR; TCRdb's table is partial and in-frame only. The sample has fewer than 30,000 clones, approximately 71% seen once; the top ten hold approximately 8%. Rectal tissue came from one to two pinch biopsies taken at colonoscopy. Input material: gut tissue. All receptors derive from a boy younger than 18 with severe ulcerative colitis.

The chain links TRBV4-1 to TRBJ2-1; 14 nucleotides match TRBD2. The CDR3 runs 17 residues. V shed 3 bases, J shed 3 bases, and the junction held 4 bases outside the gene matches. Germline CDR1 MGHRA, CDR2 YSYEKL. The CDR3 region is CASSQGLAGVVYNEQFF. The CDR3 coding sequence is TGCGCCAGCAGCCAGGGACTAGCGGGAGTCGTCTACAATGAGCAGTTCTTC.

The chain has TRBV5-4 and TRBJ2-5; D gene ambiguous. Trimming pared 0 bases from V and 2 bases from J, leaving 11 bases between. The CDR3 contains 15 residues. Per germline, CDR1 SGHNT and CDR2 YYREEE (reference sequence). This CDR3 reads CASSLEGRLQETQYF. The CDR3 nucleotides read TGTGCCAGCAGCTTGGAAGGCCGGCTACAAGAGACCCAGTACTTC.

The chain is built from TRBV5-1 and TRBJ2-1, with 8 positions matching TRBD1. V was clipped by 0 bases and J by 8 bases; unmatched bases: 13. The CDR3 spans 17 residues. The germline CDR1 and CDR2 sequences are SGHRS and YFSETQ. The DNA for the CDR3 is TGCGCCAGCAGCTTGGCTCCCTCAGGGGGCGCAACTCATGAGCAGTTCTTC. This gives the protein CASSLAPSGGATHEQFF.

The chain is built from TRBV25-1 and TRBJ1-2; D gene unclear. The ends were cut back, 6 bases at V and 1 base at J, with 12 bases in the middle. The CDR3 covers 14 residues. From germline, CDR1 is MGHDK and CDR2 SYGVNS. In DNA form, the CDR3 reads TGTGCCAGCAGCGCTGGACGGATTAACTATGGCTACACCTTC. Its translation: CASSAGRINYGYTF.

CDR3 protein: CASRNQINQETQYF. The CDR3 DNA follows: TGTGCCAGCAGAAACCAGATAAACCAAGAGACCCAGTACTTC. This rearrangement joins TRBV6-5 to TRBJ2-5, with D unclear. CDR3 length: 14 amino acids. Looked up from germline, CDR1 is MNHEY and CDR2 is SVGAGI. Trimming removed 6 bases from V and 0 bases from J, with 11 bases in between.

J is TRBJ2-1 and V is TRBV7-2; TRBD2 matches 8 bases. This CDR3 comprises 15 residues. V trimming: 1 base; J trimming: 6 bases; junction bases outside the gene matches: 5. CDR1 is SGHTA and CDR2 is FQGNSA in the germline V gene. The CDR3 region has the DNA TGTGCCAGCAGCTTAGATATCGGGAGGGGCAATGAGCAGTTCTTC. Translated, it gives CASSLDIGRGNEQFF.

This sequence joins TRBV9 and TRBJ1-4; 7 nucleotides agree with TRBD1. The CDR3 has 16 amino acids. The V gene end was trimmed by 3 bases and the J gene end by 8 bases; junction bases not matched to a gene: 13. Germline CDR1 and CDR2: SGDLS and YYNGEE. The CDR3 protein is CASSAPPIGTEEKLFF. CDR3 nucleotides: TGTGCCAGCAGCGCGCCGCCGATCGGGACAGAGGAAAAACTGTTTTTT.

CDR3 coding DNA: TGCGCCAGCAGCCTGGAAGGTAGCGGGACCTACAATGAGCAGTTCTTC. Protein product: CASSLEGSGTYNEQFF. V gene TRBV5-1 combines with J gene TRBJ2-1; 8 bases are shared with TRBD2. The germline V gene encodes CDR1 SGHRS and CDR2 YFSETQ. Unmatched junction bases numbered 8, after V lost 4 bases and J lost 2 bases. The CDR3 runs to 16 residues.

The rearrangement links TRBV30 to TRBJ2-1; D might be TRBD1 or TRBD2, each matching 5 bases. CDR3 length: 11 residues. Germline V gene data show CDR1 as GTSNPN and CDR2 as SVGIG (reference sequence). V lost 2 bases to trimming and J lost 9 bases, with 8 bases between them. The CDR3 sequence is CAWSWGSEQFF. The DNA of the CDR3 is TGTGCCTGGAGTTGGGGGAGTGAGCAGTTCTTC.

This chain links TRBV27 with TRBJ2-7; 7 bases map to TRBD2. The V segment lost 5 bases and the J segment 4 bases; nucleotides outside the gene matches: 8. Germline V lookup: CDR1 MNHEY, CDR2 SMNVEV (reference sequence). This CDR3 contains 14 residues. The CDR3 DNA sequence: TGTGCCAGCAGTCCGAGCGGGATTGGGTACGAGCAGTACTTC. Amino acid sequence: CASSPSGIGYEQYF.

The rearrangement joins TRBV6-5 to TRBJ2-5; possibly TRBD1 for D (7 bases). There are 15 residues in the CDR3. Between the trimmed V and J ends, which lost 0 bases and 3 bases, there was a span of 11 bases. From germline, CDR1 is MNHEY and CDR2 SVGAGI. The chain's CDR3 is CASSYSRDREETQYF. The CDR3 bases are TGTGCCAGCAGTTACTCGCGGGACAGAGAAGAGACCCAGTACTTC.

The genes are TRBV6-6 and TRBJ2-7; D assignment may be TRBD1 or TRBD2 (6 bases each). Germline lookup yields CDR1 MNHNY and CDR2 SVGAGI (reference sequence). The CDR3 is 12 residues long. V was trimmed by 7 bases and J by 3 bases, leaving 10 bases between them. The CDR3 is CASKGGIYEQYF. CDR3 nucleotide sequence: TGTGCCAGCAAGGGGGGAATCTACGAGCAGTACTTC.

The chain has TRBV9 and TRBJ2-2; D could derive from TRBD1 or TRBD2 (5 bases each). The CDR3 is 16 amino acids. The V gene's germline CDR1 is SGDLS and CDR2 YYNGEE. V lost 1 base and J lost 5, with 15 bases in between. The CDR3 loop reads CASSVSAGTTTGELFF. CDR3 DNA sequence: TGTGCCAGCAGCGTATCGGCCGGGACCACAACCGGGGAGCTGTTTTTT.

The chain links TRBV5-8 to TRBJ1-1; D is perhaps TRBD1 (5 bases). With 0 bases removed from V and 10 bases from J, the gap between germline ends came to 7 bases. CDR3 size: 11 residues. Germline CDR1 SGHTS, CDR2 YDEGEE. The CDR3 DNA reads TGTGCCAGCAGCTTGGTAGGGACAGCTTTCTTT. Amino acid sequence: CASSLVGTAFF.

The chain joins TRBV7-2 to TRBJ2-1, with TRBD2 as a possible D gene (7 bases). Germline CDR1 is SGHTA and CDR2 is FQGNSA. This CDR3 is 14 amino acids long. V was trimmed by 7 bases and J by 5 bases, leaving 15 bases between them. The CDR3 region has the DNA TGTGCCAGCATCACCTGGGGGGGGCACAATGAGCAGTTCTTC. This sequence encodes CASITWGGHNEQFF.

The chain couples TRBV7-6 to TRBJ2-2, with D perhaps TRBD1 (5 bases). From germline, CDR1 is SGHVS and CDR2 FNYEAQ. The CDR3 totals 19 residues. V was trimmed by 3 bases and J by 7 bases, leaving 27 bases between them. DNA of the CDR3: TGTGCCAGCAGCTTCCCAGGTCAGGGCAGGGTGAAGGATGACGGGGAGCTGTTTTTT. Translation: CASSFPGQGRVKDDGELFF.

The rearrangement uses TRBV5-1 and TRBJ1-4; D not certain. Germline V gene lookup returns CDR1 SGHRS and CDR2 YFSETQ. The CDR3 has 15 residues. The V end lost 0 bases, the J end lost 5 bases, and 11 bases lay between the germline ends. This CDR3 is CASSLVSGGNEKLFF. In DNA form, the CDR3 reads TGCGCCAGCAGCTTGGTTTCCGGAGGGAATGAAAAACTGTTTTTT.

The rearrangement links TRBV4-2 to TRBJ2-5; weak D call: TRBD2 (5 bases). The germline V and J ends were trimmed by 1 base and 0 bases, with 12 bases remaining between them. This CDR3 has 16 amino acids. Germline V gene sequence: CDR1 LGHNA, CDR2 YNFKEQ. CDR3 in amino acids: CASSQVGSDYQETQYF. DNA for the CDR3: TGTGCCAGCAGCCAAGTGGGTAGCGATTACCAAGAGACCCAGTACTTC.

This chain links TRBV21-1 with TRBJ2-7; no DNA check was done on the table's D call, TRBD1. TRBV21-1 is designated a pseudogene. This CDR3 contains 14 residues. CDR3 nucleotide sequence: TGTGCCAGCAGCAAAGGGGACAACTCCTACGAGCAGTACTTC. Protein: CASSKGDNSYEQYF.